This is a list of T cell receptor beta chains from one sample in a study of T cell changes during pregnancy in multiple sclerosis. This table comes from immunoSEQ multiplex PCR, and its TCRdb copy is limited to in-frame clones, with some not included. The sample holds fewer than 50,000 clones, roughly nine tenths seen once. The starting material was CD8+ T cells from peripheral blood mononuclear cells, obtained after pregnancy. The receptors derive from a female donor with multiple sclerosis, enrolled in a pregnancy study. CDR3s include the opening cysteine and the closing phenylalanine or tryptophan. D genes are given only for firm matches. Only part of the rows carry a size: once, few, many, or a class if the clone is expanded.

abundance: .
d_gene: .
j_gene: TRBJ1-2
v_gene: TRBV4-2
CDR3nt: TGTGCCAGCAGCCAAGATTATCCCGACGGGGAACCTGGCTACACCTTC
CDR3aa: CASSQDYPDGEPGYTF

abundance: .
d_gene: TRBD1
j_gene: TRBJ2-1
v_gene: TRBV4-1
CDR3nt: TGCGCCAGCATGGGACAGGGAAATGATTATGAGCAGTTCTTC
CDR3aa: CASMGQGNDYEQFF

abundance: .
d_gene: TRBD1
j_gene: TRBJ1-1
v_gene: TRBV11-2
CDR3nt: TGTGCCAGCAGCTTAGCTACAGGGGGCACTGAAGCTTTCTTT
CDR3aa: CASSLATGGTEAFF

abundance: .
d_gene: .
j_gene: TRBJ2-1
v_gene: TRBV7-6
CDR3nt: TGTGCCAGCAGCTACGCCGGGACTCAATACAATGAGCAGTTCTTC
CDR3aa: CASSYAGTQYNEQFF

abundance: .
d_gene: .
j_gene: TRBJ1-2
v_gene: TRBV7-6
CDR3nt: TGTGCCAGCAGCTTAAGGGCGAGACAGAGCTATGGCTACACCTTC
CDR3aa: CASSLRARQSYGYTF

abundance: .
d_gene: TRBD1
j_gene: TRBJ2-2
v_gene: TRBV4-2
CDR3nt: TGTGCCAGCAGCCAAGTACAGGGGTCCGGGGAGCTGTTTTTT
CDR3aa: CASSQVQGSGELFF

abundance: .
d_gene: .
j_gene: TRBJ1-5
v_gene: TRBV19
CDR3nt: TGTGCCAGTAGTATTTTTCCTGCGGGGCAGCCCCAGCATTTT
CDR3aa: CASSIFPAGQPQHF

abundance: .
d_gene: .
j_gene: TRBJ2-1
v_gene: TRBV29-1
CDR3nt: TGCAGTACTAGCTCGGGGGACAATGAGCAGTTCTTC
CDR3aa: CSTSSGDNEQFF

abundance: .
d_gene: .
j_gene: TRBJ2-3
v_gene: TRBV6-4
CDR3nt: TGTGCCAGCAGTGACACGGAGACAGATACGCAGTATTTT
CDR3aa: CASSDTETDTQYF

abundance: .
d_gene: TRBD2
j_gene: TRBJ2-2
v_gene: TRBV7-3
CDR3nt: TGTGCCAGCAGTTTACTAGCGGGACCCACGGGGGAGCTGTTTTTT
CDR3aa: CASSLLAGPTGELFF

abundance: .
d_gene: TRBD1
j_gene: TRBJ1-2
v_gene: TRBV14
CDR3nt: TGTGCCAGCACAGGGGGCTTCGGCTATGGCTACACCTTC
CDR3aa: CASTGGFGYGYTF

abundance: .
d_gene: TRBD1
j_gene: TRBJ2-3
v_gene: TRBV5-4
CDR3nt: TGTGCCAGCAGCGCGACAGGGGGCTCCCCAGATACGCAGTATTTT
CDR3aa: CASSATGGSPDTQYF

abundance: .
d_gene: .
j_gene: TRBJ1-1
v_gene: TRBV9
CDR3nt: TGTGCCAGCAGCGTAGCCCATTCAGAGGGAGAGGCTTTCTTT
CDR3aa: CASSVAHSEGEAFF

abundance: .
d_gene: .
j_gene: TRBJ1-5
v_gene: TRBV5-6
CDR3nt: TGTGCCAGCAGCTTGGGTCTATCGGCAGGTAATCAGCCCCAGCATTTT
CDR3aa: CASSLGLSAGNQPQHF

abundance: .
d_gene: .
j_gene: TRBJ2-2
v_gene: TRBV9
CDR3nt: TGTGCCAGCACCAGGGCGACTGGTTCCACCGGGGAGCTGTTTTTT
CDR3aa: CASTRATGSTGELFF

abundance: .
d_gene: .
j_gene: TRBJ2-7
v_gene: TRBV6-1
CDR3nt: TGTGCCAGCGTGGACAGTATCACCTACGAGCAGTACTTC
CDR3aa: CASVDSITYEQYF

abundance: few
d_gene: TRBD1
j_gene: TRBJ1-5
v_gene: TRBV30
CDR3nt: TGTGCCTGGGCACAGGGGAGCGGGAATCAGCCCCAGCATTTT
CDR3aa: CAWAQGSGNQPQHF

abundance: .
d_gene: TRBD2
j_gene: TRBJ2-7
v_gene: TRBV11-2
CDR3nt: TGTGCCAGCAGCCTGGAGCGGGGGGCGGGTTACGAGCAGTACTTC
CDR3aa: CASSLERGAGYEQYF

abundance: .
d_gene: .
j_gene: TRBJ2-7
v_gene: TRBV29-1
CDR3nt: TGCAGCGTTGAGTTCGGCTCCTACGAGCAGTACTTC
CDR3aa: CSVEFGSYEQYF

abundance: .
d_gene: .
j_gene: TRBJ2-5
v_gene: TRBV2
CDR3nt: TGTGCCAGCAGTCCCGCCCCTGGGGTAGCGGAGACCCAGTACTTC
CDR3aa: CASSPAPGVAETQYF

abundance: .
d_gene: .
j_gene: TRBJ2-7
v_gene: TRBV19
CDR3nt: TGTGCCAGTAGTATAGATAGTAATGAGGAGGGGAACAGCAACGAGCAGTACTTC
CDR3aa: CASSIDSNEEGNSNEQYF

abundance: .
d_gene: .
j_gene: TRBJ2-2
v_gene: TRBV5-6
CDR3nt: TGTGCCAGCAGCTCCTCCGACATGTTCACCGGGGAGCTGTTTTTT
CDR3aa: CASSSSDMFTGELFF

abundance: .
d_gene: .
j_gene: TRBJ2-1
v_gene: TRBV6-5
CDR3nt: TGTGCCAGCAGTTACGGCCAACCACCCCAATACAATGAGCAGTTCTTC
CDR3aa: CASSYGQPPQYNEQFF

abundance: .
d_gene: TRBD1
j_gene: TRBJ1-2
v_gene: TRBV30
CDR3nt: TGTGCCTGGGGTGGACAGGGGTACTATGGCTACACCTTC
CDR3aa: CAWGGQGYYGYTF

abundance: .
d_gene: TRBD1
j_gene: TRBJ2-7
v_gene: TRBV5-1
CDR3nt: TGCGCCGTTTACCCGGACAGGGGGACCGAGCAGTACTTC
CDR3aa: CAVYPDRGTEQYF

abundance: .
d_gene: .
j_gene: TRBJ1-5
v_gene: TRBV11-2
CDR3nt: TGTGCCAGCAGCTTAGATTTTTCAGATAATCAGCCCCAGCATTTT
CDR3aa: CASSLDFSDNQPQHF

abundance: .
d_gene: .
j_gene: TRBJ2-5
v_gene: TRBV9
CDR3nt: TGTGCCAGCAGCGTAGCTGGCGGGGCCCCCCAAGAGACCCAGTACTTC
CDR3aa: CASSVAGGAPQETQYF

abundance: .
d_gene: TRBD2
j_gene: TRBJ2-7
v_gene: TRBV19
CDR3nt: TGTGCCAGTAGTTCGGGGGGGGCCGGGGACGAGCAGTACTTC
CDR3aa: CASSSGGAGDEQYF